The next 12 T cell receptor beta chains were all read from a single sample in a study of T-cell memory formation after mild COVID-19. TCRdb ran MiXCR on the 5' RACE reads and lists one entry per CDR3 protein. The data show 180,000 or so distinct CDR3 sequences, with 16% seen just once and approximately 2% held by the top ten. The sequenced sample was PBMCs or a T cell subset sorted from them (not recorded which). Every receptor here comes from an adult woman who had mild COVID-19 (a few samples of this study predate the infection). Cell type and time point are not known.

This clonotype is a singleton in its sample. This rearrangement joins TRBV6-5 to TRBJ1-1; TRBD1 is a possible D gene (5 bases). From germline, CDR1 is MNHEY and CDR2 SVGAGI. The CDR3 totals 16 residues. V was cut by 5 bases and J by 0 bases, with 16 bases left in between. CDR3 in DNA: TGTGCCAGCAGTGCCCGAATACAGGCGGTGAACACTGAAGCTTTCTTT. Translation: CASSARIQAVNTEAFF.

The chain employs TRBV7-2 and TRBJ2-7; D is possibly TRBD2 (6 bases). This CDR3 is built from 16 residues. Trimming removed 3 bases at V and 1 base at J, with 16 bases between. Germline V CDR1 and CDR2: SGHTA, FQGNSA. This chain's CDR3 is CASSLSAGGRSYEQYF. DNA for the CDR3: TGTGCCAGCAGCTTGTCCGCCGGAGGGCGGTCCTACGAGCAGTACTTC.

The chain uses TRBV4-1 and TRBJ2-7; D is ambiguous. V was pared by 1 base and J by 1 base, with 11 bases between. CDR1 and CDR2 (germline): MGHRA, YSYEKL. This CDR3 spans 15 amino acids. CDR3 residues: CASSQGNFGSYEQYF. DNA for the CDR3: TGCGCCAGCAGCCAAGGGAACTTTGGATCCTACGAGCAGTACTTC.

This clonotype has only one observation. This chain joins TRBV24-1 and TRBJ2-5; a weak D match, TRBD1 (5 bases). Germline values: CDR1 KGHDR, CDR2 SFDVKD. V lost 3 bases to trimming and J lost 2 bases, with 12 bases between them. The CDR3 runs to 15 residues. This CDR3 reads CATSDLFDSQETQYF. CDR3 nucleotide sequence: TGTGCCACCAGTGATCTCTTCGACAGTCAAGAGACCCAGTACTTC.

This clonotype was seen only a few times. The rearrangement links TRBV6-2 or TRBV6-3 to TRBJ2-5, with TRBD2 matching 7 bases. This CDR3 has 14 residues. Trimming cost V 1 base and J 2 bases; bases outside gene matches: 1. Germline CDR1 and CDR2: MNHEY and SVGEGT. CDR3 bases: TGTGCCAGCAGTTACTGGGAGGGGCAAGAGACCCAGTACTTC. Amino acid sequence: CASSYWEGQETQYF.

This clonotype was found a few times. The chain joins TRBV6-2 or TRBV6-3 to TRBJ2-2, with a possible D match to TRBD2 (8 bases). Looked up from germline, CDR1 is MNHEY and CDR2 is SVGEGT. The V and J ends lost 8 bases and 4 bases respectively, with 17 bases between them. This CDR3 is 15 amino acids long. CDR3 DNA sequence: TGTGCCAGCCGGGAGGGGGCCTACCCCACCGGGGAGCTGTTTTTT. Encoded protein: CASREGAYPTGELFF.

The sample holds a few counts of this clonotype. V is TRBV7-9 and J is TRBJ2-7, with D unresolved. Per germline, CDR1 SEHNR and CDR2 FQNEAQ (reference sequence). The CDR3 is made up of 11 amino acids. The V end lost 5 bases, the J end lost 3 bases, and 5 bases lay between the germline ends. Written as DNA, the CDR3 is TGTGCCAGCAGCCTAAACTACGAGCAGTACTTC. It specifies CASSLNYEQYF.

The V call is TRBV9, the J call TRBJ2-1; 7 nucleotides agree with TRBD2. The ends lost 4 bases at V and 13 bases at J; junction bases unmatched: 11. The CDR3 spans 13 residues. Per the germline V gene, CDR1 is SGDLS and CDR2 is YYNGEE. The CDR3 DNA sequence: TGTGCCAGCAGCCCCCGACCGGGGGAGGGACAGTTCTTC. Its translation: CASSPRPGEGQFF. The full variable domain, its missing parts supplied by reference TRBV9 and TRBJ2-1, is DSGVTQTPKHLITATGQRVTLRCSPRSGDLSVYWYQQSLDQGLQFLIQYYNGEERAKGNILERFSAQQFPDLHSELNLSSLELGDSALYFCASSPRPGEGQFFGPGTRLTVL.

The rearrangement links TRBV5-1 to TRBJ1-5; no clear D. The germline V gene has CDR1 SGHRS and CDR2 YFSETQ. The CDR3 is 13 amino acids. Trimming shortened V by 2 bases and J by 6 bases, and 9 bases separated the two germline ends. The CDR3 DNA is TGCGCCAGCAGCTTCGAAGTCGGTCAGCCCCAGCATTTT. It is translated as CASSFEVGQPQHF.

This clonotype has more than one count but fewer than ten. The chain couples TRBV12-3 or TRBV12-4 to TRBJ2-7; D perhaps matches TRBD2 (5 bases). V lost 2 bases and J 2 bases, leaving 13 bases between the germline ends. This CDR3 has 15 residues. The CDR3 is CASSLNSGITYEQYF. DNA of the CDR3: TGTGCCAGCAGTTTAAACAGCGGCATAACCTACGAGCAGTACTTC.

The sample holds many counts of this clonotype. J is TRBJ2-1 and V is TRBV25-1, with 8 bases lining up with TRBD1. Germline CDR1 MGHDK, CDR2 SYGVNS. The CDR3 is 12 residues long. V lost 6 bases and J lost 9; bases outside the gene matches: 4. CDR3 in DNA: TGTGCCAGCAGACCCGACAGGGGTGAGCAGTTCTTC. Protein: CASRPDRGEQFF.

This clonotype was seen a few times. The rearrangement joins TRBV6-2 or TRBV6-3 to TRBJ2-7; unclear D gene. V lost 8 bases, J lost 3 bases, and 14 bases lay in between. This CDR3 region has 13 residues. Germline V gene sequence: CDR1 MNHEY, CDR2 SVGEGT. The CDR3: CASLRPGIYEQYF. The DNA of the CDR3 is TGTGCCAGCTTAAGGCCCGGCATCTACGAGCAGTACTTC.